Below are 14 T cell receptor beta chains sequenced from a single sample in a study of blood T cell repertoires in COVID-19. Method: immunoSEQ multiplex PCR; TCRdb's copy keeps in-frame clones and lacks some. The sample consists of roughly 200,000 clones, around 83% of them appearing once. The specimen was PBMCs or T cells enriched from blood (not recorded which). The receptors were sampled from a man aged 35-49 years who had recovered from COVID-19.

V gene TRBV3-1 (or the pseudogene TRBV3-2) combines with J gene TRBJ1-1; D might be TRBD1 (6 bases). The CDR3 is 14 residues long. Trimming pared 4 bases from V and 0 bases from J, leaving 9 bases between. The V gene's germline CDR1 is LGHDT and CDR2 YNNKEL (reference sequence). CDR3: CASSLGQMNTEAFF. DNA of the CDR3: TGTGCCAGCAGCCTCGGACAGATGAACACTGAAGCTTTCTTT.

The rearrangement uses TRBV24-1 and TRBJ2-7; no definite D call. Trimming shortened V by 6 bases and J by 8 bases, and 10 bases separated the two germline ends. Germline CDR1 and CDR2: KGHDR and SFDVKD. The CDR3 contains 11 residues. CDR3 sequence reads: CATSRDNKQYF. The CDR3 region has the DNA TGTGCCACCAGTAGAGATAATAAGCAGTACTTC.

This sequence joins TRBV9 and TRBJ1-1, with TRBD1 identical over 7 bases. The CDR3 contains 14 residues. Per the germline V gene, CDR1 is SGDLS and CDR2 is YYNGEE. The V and J ends lost 3 bases and 5 bases, in that order; junction bases with no gene match: 7. The CDR3 reads CASSALTGRTEAFF. CDR3 sequence (DNA): TGTGCCAGCAGCGCGTTGACAGGGAGGACTGAAGCTTTCTTT. The entire variable domain, with the rest obtained from reference TRBV9 and TRBJ1-1, is as follows: DSGVTQTPKHLITATGQRVTLRCSPRSGDLSVYWYQQSLDQGLQFLIQYYNGEERAKGNILERFSAQQFPDLHSELNLSSLELGDSALYFCASSALTGRTEAFFGQGTRLTVV.

J is TRBJ1-1 and V is TRBV18; possible D gene TRBD1, 5 bases. Germline assignment: CDR1 KGHSH and CDR2 LQKENI. The CDR3 length is 13 residues. Trimming pared 2 bases from V and 12 bases from J, leaving 16 bases between. The DNA of the CDR3 is TGTGCCAGCTCACCAACGCAGGGTATGGATACTTTCTTT. Protein sequence: CASSPTQGMDTFF. The full variable domain, its missing parts supplied by reference TRBV18 and TRBJ1-1, is NAGVMQNPRHLVRRRGQEARLRCSPMKGHSHVYWYRQLPEEGLKFMVYLQKENIIDESGMPKERFSAEFPKEGPSILRIQQVVRGDSAAYFCASSPTQGMDTFFGQGTRLTVV.

The table lists this clone with a few counts. The rearrangement links TRBV4-1 to TRBJ1-1; TRBD1 is a possible D gene (6 bases). This CDR3 comprises 15 residues. V was trimmed by 4 bases and J by 4 bases, leaving 16 bases between them. Germline loops: CDR1 MGHRA, CDR2 YSYEKL. This CDR3 is CASSPSGGRSTEAFF. In nucleotides, the CDR3 is TGCGCCAGCAGCCCGTCCGGGGGGCGCAGCACTGAAGCTTTCTTT.

J is TRBJ2-2 and V is TRBV19; the match to TRBD1 covers 7 bases. Germline V CDR1 and CDR2: LNHDA, SQIVND (reference sequence). The junction had 8 bases not matched to a gene; V was cut back by 2 bases and J by 8 bases. The CDR3 extends over 15 amino acids. The CDR3 sequence: CASSIMQGVRGELFF. The CDR3 DNA reads TGTGCCAGTAGTATAATGCAGGGGGTTCGAGGGGAGCTGTTTTTT.

This sequence joins TRBV28 and TRBJ1-6; 11 bases map to TRBD1. Germline-derived CDR1 and CDR2 are MDHEN and SYDVKM. This CDR3 has 15 residues. The V segment lost 6 bases and the J segment 8 bases; nucleotides outside the gene matches: 6. CDR3 sequence (DNA): TGTGCCAGCAGATCCGGGACAGGGGGTGATTCACCCCTCCACTTT. Translation gives CASRSGTGGDSPLHF.

CDR3 loop: CASSTPGDTYEQYF. CDR3 sequence (DNA): TGTGCCAGCAGCACACCGGGAGATACCTACGAGCAGTACTTC. The chain carries TRBV7-6 and TRBJ2-7, with D perhaps TRBD2 (6 bases). Germline CDR1 SGHVS, CDR2 FNYEAQ. This CDR3 has 14 amino acids. V lost 5 bases, J lost 2 bases, and 13 bases lay in between.

V usage is TRBV30 and J usage is TRBJ1-4, with D unresolved. The germline V gene encodes CDR1 GTSNPN and CDR2 SVGIG (reference sequence). V dropped 1 base and J dropped 3 bases, with 6 bases sitting between them. This CDR3 has 13 amino acids. The CDR3 DNA follows: TGTGCCTGGAGTGCGGACTCTAATGAAAAACTGTTTTTT. Translated, it gives CAWSADSNEKLFF.

This clone was detected once. The gene calls are TRBV11-2 and TRBJ2-2; the match to TRBD2 covers 8 bases. There are 15 residues in the CDR3. CDR1 SGHAT and CDR2 FQNNGV come from the germline V gene. J was trimmed by 6 bases and V by 5 bases; bases with no gene match: 8. CDR3 sequence (DNA): TGTGCCAGCAGCCAAGTGATTAGCGGGGCCGGGGAGCTGTTTTTT. Protein: CASSQVISGAGELFF.

The CDR3 region has the DNA TGTGCCACCAGCAGAGATGGGGGCAATGAAAAACTGTTTTTT. This encodes CATSRDGGNEKLFF. This chain joins TRBV15 and TRBJ1-4; D is possibly TRBD1 (6 bases). V lost 0 bases and J 5 bases, leaving 7 bases between the germline ends. Germline assignment: CDR1 LNHNV and CDR2 YYDKDF (reference sequence). The CDR3 is 14 amino acids.

This chain joins TRBV19 and TRBJ1-2; D is possibly TRBD1 (5 bases). CDR1 LNHDA and CDR2 SQIVND come from the germline V gene (reference sequence). The V and J ends lost 5 bases and 4 bases respectively, with 14 bases between them. CDR3 length: 14 residues. CDR3 sequence: CASSGKDTSYGYTF. CDR3 nucleotide sequence: TGTGCCAGTAGTGGCAAGGACACTTCCTATGGCTACACCTTC.

The chain couples TRBV19 to TRBJ1-5; D is unclear. The CDR3 runs to 12 residues. Looked up from germline, CDR1 is LNHDA and CDR2 is SQIVND (reference sequence). The germline V and J ends were trimmed by 6 bases and 3 bases, with 6 bases remaining between them. CDR3 coding DNA: TGTGCCAGTAGCTATGACAATCAGCCCCAGCATTTT. It yields the protein CASSYDNQPQHF. The whole variable domain, filled in from reference TRBV19 and TRBJ1-5, reads DGGITQSPKYLFRKEGQNVTLSCEQNLNHDAMYWYRQDPGQGLRLIYYSQIVNDFQKGDIAEGYSVSREKKESFPLTVTSAQKNPTAFYLCASSYDNQPQHFGDGTRLSIL.

The genes are TRBV2 and TRBJ1-6, with D perhaps matching TRBD1 (6 bases). With 5 bases removed from V and 7 bases from J, the gap between germline ends came to 12 bases. Germline V gene lookup returns CDR1 SNHLY and CDR2 FYNNEI. The CDR3 covers 14 residues. The CDR3: CASSPDRWNSPLHF. CDR3 DNA: TGTGCCAGCAGTCCAGACAGGTGGAATTCACCCCTCCACTTT.